A single TCR beta chain is shown here with its context. Antigen unknown. This record belongs to a study of Ad26.COV2.S vaccination and SARS-CoV-2 variants. The wider study: Donor got 5x10^10 or 1x10^11 viral particles of Ad26.COV2.S.

TCRdb's copy holds only in-frame clones and misses some; the assay was immunoSEQ multiplex PCR. The table has 350,000 to 400,000 clones, roughly nine tenths seen once. From germline, CDR1 is SGHRS and CDR2 YFSETQ. J was trimmed by 1 base and V by 4 bases; bases with no gene match: 3. The CDR3 has 15 amino acids. Study results and limitations: Reportedly, spike-specific CD8+ and CD4+ T cell responses achieved substantial breadth once vaccination had taken place. The analyses of TCR breadth and depth may have understated the size of total T cell responses.

Indicated treatment: 19 received Ad26.COV2.S at low or high dose, single or two shots; 5 received placebo; per-sample allocation not given. Day 63 after the first vaccine or placebo injection was the time point for sampling. The source is a person between 18 and 59 years old who received the Ad26.COV2.S COVID-19 vaccine or a placebo. The chain employs TRBV5-1 and TRBJ2-3, with 10 positions matching TRBD2. Here the sequenced sample was peripheral blood, taken in a trial of Ad26.COV2.S vaccine versus placebo. The CDR3 spells CASSDGTSGTDTQYF. The CDR3 DNA reads TGCGCCAGCAGCGATGGGACTAGCGGCACAGATACGCAGTATTTT.